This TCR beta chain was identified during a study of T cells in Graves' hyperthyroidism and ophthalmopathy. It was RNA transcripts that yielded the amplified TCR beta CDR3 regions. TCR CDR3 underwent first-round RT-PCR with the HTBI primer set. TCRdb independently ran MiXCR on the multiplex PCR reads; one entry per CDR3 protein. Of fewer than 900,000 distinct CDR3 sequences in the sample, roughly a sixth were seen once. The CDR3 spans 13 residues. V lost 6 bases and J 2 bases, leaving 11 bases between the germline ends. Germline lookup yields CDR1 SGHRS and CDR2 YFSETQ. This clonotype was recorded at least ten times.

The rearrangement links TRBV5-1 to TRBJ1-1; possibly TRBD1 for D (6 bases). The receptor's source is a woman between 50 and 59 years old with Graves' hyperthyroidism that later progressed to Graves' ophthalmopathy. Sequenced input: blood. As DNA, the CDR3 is TGCGCCAGCAATCTGGGGGCAAACACTGAAGCTTTCTTT. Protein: CASNLGANTEAFF.